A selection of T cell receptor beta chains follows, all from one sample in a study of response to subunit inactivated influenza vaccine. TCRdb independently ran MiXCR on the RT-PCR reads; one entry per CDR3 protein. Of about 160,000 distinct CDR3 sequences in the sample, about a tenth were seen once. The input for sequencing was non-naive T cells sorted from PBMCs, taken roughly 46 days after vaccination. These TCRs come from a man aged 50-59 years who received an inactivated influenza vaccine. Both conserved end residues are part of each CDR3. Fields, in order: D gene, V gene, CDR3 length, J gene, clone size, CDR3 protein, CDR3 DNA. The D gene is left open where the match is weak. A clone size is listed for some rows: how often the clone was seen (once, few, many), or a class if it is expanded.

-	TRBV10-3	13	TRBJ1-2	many	CAISAGVGYGYTF	TGTGCCATCAGTGCTGGGGTCGGGTATGGCTACACCTTC
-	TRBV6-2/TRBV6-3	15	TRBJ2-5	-	CASSYSISGQETQYF	TGTGCCAGCAGTTACTCGATATCGGGACAAGAGACCCAGTACTTC
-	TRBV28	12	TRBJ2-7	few	CATASGSYEQYF	TGTGCCACCGCTTCGGGGAGCTACGAGCAGTACTTC
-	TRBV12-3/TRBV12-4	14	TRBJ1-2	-	CASSPSSNNYGYTF	TGTGCCAGCAGTCCCTCTAGCAACAACTATGGCTACACCTTC
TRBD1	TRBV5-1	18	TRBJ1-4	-	CASSLAGQGLPTNEKLFF	TGCGCCAGCAGCTTGGCGGGACAGGGGTTACCAACTAATGAAAAACTGTTTTTT
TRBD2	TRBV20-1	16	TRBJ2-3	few	CSAETSAGGGTDTQYF	TGCAGTGCTGAGACAAGCGCGGGGGGGGGCACAGATACGCAGTATTTT
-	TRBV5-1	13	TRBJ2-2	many	CASSFGQPGELFF	TGCGCCAGCAGCTTCGGACAGCCCGGGGAGCTGTTTTTT
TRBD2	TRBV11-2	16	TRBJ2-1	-	CASSSLRRGGPGEQFF	TGTGCCAGCAGCTCCCTTCGTCGGGGGGGGCCGGGTGAGCAGTTCTTC
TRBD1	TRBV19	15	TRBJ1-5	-	CASRVGQGYNQPQHF	TGTGCCAGTAGAGTGGGACAGGGCTACAATCAGCCCCAGCATTTT
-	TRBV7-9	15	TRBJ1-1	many	CASSLSGRLNTEAFF	TGTGCCAGCAGCCTATCAGGGAGGCTGAACACTGAAGCTTTCTTT
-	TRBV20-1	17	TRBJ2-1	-	CCARDTSGLSSYNEQFF	TGCTGTGCTAGAGATACCAGCGGGCTGAGCTCCTACAATGAGCAGTTCTTC
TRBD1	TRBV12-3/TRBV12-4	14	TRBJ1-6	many	CASTPQGNTSPLHF	TGTGCCAGCACCCCACAGGGGAACACTTCACCCCTCCACTTT
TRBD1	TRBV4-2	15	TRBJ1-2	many	CASSQETAQGVGYTF	TGTGCCAGCAGCCAAGAGACGGCCCAGGGGGTGGGCTACACCTTC
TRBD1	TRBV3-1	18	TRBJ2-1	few	CASSQGQGSGLTYNEQFF	TGTGCCAGCAGCCAAGGACAGGGGTCGGGACTTACTTACAATGAGCAGTTCTTC
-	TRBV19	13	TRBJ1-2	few	CASSRKDSYGYTF	TGTGCCAGTAGTAGAAAGGACAGCTATGGCTACACCTTC
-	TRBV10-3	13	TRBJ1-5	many	CAISGGRHQPQHF	TGTGCCATCAGTGGGGGCAGGCATCAGCCCCAGCATTTT
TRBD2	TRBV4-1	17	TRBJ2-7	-	CASSQGLAGGSVHEQYF	TGCGCCAGCAGCCAAGGACTAGCGGGAGGATCTGTCCACGAGCAGTACTTC
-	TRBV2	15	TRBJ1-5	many	CASKPDQGSNQPQHF	TGTGCCAGCAAACCCGATCAGGGCAGCAATCAGCCCCAGCATTTT
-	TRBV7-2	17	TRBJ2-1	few	CASSSAAWYRTNNEQFF	TGTGCCAGCAGCTCCGCCGCATGGTACAGGACCAACAATGAGCAGTTCTTC
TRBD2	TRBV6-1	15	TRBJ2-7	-	CASRTTSGNSYEQYF	TGTGCCAGCAGGACGACTAGCGGAAACTCCTACGAGCAGTACTTC
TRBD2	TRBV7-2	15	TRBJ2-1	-	CASSPTSGGRGEQFF	TGTGCCAGCAGCCCTACTAGCGGGGGCCGCGGTGAGCAGTTCTTC
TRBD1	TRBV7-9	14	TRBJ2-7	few	CASSRDSSPVEQYF	TGTGCCAGCAGCCGGGACAGCTCGCCGGTCGAGCAGTACTTC
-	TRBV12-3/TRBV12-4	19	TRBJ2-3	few	CASSLANWYLWGGTDTQYF	TGTGCCAGCAGTTTAGCGAATTGGTACCTTTGGGGGGGCACAGATACGCAGTATTTT
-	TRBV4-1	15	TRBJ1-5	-	CASSQDRAAYQPQHF	TGCGCCAGCAGCCAAGATCGAGCAGCCTATCAGCCCCAGCATTTT
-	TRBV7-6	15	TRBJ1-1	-	CASSQNRAMGSEAFF	TGTGCCAGCAGCCAAAACAGGGCGATGGGGTCTGAAGCTTTCTTT
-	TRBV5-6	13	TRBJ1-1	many	CASSSQGRTEAFF	TGTGCCAGCAGCTCACAGGGTCGGACTGAAGCTTTCTTT
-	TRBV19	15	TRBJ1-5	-	CASSVRGDSNQPQHF	TGTGCCAGTAGTGTCAGGGGAGATAGCAATCAGCCCCAGCATTTT
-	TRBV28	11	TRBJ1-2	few	CASEGGYGYTF	TGTGCCAGCGAGGGAGGCTATGGCTACACCTTC
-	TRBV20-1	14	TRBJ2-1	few	CSAQDPLRYNEQFF	TGCAGTGCTCAAGATCCCCTAAGATACAATGAGCAGTTCTTC
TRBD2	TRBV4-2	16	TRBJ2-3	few	CASSQPGLAIADTQYF	TGTGCCAGCAGCCAACCGGGACTAGCCATCGCAGATACGCAGTATTTT
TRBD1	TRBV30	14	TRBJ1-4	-	CAWSVQGSNEKLFF	TGTGCCTGGAGTGTACAGGGGTCTAATGAAAAACTGTTTTTT
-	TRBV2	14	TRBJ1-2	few	CASSGGQIFLGYTF	TGTGCCAGCAGTGGAGGACAAATTTTTTTGGGCTACACCTTC
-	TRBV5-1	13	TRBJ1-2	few	CASSPQGSRGYTF	TGCGCCAGCAGCCCACAGGGTTCTAGGGGCTACACCTTC
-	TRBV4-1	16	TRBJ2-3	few	CASSPRKGRSTDTQYF	TGCGCCAGCAGCCCCCGAAAGGGGAGGAGCACAGATACGCAGTATTTT
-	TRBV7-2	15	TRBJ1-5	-	CASSLGTRTNQPQHF	TGTGCCAGCAGCTTGGGGACAAGAACAAATCAGCCCCAGCATTTT
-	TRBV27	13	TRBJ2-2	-	CASKGPNTGELFF	TGTGCCAGCAAAGGGCCGAACACCGGGGAGCTGTTTTTT
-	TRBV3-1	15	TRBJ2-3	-	CASTQKVRWTDTQYF	TGTGCCTCCACCCAGAAGGTCCGTTGGACAGATACGCAGTATTTT
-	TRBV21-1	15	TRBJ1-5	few	CASSKHGGYNQPQHF	TGTGCCAGCAGCAAACACGGAGGGTACAATCAGCCCCAGCATTTT
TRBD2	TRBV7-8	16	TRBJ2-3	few	CASSPGTSGRTDTQYF	TGTGCCAGCAGCCCAGGGACTAGCGGGAGGACAGATACGCAGTATTTT
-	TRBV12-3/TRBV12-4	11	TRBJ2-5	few	CASSLLGAQYF	TGTGCCAGCAGTTTACTCGGGGCCCAGTACTTC
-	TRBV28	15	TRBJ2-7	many	CASSSNRKVSYEQYF	TGTGCCAGCAGTTCAAACCGTAAGGTTAGCTACGAGCAGTACTTC